Detailed here is one TCR beta chain. Across under 25 US areas, participants ranged in age from about 18 to 89 years. Assignment of participants to cohorts was predicated upon participant-reported clinical history. This specimen comes from a study of blood T cell repertoires in COVID-19. Clones were sequenced by immunoSEQ multiplex PCR, and TCRdb holds only the in-frame ones, with some missing. This sample has fewer than 200,000 clones, with just over 85% found just once. Trimming left V 3 bases short and J 4 bases short, with 12 bases between. Germline V gene lookup returns CDR1 SEHNR and CDR2 FQNEAQ (reference sequence). CDR3 size: 14 residues.

The chain employs TRBV7-9 and TRBJ1-1; D not resolved. The sequence was collected from a woman younger than 35 who had recovered from COVID-19. Sample: PBMCs or T cells enriched from blood (not recorded which). CDR3: CASSFGERSTEAFF. CDR3 nucleotides: TGTGCCAGCAGCTTTGGAGAGAGGAGCACTGAAGCTTTCTTT.